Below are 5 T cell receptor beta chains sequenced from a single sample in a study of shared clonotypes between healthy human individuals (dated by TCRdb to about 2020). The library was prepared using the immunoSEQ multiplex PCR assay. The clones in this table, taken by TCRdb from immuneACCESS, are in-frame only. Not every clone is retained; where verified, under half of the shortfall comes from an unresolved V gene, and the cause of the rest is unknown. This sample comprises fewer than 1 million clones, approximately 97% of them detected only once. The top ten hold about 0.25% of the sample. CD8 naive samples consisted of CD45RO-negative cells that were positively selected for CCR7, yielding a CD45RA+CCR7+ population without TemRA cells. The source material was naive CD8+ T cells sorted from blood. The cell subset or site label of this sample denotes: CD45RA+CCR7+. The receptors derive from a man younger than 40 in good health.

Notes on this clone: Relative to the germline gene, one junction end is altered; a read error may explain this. The CDR3 nucleotides are TGTGCTAGCAGCCGCGGACTAGCGGGAACCGATACGCAGTATTTT. Its translation: CASSRGLAGTDTQYF. The chain joins TRBV7-7 to TRBJ2-3, with 12 bases that match TRBD2. The CDR3 runs to 15 residues. Per the germline V gene, CDR1 is SSHAT and CDR2 is FNYEAQ (reference sequence).

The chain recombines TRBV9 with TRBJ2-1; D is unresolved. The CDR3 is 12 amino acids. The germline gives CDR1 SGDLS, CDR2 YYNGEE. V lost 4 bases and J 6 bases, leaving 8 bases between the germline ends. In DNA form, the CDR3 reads TGTGCCAGCAGCCTCGGAAGCAATGAGCAGTTCTTC. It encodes CASSLGSNEQFF. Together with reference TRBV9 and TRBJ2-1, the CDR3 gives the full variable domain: DSGVTQTPKHLITATGQRVTLRCSPRSGDLSVYWYQQSLDQGLQFLIQYYNGEERAKGNILERFSAQQFPDLHSELNLSSLELGDSALYFCASSLGSNEQFFGPGTRLTVL.

Written as DNA, the CDR3 is TGTGCCAGCAGCCTGACAGGGGACTCGGGATTGGTAGAGCAGTACTTC. The encoded protein is CASSLTGDSGLVEQYF. The chain employs TRBV11-3 and TRBJ2-7, with 8 positions matching TRBD1. Trimming cost V 5 bases and J 7 bases; bases outside gene matches: 16. From germline, CDR1 is SGHNT and CDR2 YENEEA. This CDR3 is 16 amino acids long.

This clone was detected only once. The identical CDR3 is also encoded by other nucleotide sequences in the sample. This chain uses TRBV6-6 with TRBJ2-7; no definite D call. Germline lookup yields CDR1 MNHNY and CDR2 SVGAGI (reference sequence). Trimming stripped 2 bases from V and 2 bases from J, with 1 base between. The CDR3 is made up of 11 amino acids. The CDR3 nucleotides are TGTGCCAGCAGTTACACCTACGAGCAGTACTTC. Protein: CASSYTYEQYF.

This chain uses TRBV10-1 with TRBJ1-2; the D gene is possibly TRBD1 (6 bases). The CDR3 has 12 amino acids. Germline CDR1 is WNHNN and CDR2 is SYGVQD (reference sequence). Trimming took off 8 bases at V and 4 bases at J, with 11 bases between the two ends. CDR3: CASVGHLYGYTF. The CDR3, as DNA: TGCGCCAGCGTGGGACACCTCTATGGCTACACCTTC.